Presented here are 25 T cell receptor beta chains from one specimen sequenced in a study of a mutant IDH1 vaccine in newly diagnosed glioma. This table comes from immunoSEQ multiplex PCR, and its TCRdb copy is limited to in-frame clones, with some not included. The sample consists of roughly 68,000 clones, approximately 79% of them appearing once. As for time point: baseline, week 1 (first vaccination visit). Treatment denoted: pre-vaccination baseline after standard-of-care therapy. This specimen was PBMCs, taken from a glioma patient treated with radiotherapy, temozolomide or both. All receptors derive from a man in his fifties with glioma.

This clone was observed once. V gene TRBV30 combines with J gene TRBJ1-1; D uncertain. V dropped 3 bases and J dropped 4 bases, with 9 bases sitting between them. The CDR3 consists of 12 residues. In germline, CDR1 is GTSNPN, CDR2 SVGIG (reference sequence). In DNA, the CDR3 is TGTGCCTGGAGGGAAGGGCTCACTGAAGCTTTCTTT. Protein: CAWREGLTEAFF.

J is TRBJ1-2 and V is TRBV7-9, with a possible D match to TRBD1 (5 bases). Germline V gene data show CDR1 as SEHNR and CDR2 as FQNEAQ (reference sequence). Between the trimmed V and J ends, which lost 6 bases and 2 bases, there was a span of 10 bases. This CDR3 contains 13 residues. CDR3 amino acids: CASRGPKNYGYTF. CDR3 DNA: TGTGCCAGCAGGGGGCCTAAAAACTATGGCTACACCTTC.

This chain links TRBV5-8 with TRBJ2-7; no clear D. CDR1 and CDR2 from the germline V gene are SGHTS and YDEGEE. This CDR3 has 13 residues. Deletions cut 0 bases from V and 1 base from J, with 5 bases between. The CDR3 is CASSLVSSYEQYF. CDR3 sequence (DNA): TGTGCCAGCAGCTTGGTTAGTTCCTACGAGCAGTACTTC. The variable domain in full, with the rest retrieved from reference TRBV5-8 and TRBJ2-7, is EAGVTQSPTHLIKTRGQQATLRCSPISGHTSVYWYQQALGLGLQFLLWYDEGEERNRGNFPPRFSGRQFPNYSSELNVNALELEDSALYLCASSLVSSYEQYFGPGTRLTVT.

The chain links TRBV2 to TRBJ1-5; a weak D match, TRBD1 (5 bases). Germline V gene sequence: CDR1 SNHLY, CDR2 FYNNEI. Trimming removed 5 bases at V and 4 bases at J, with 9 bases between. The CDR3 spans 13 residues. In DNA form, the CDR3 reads TGTGCCAGCAGTCTTCAGGGAAATCAGCCCCAGCATTTT. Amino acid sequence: CASSLQGNQPQHF.

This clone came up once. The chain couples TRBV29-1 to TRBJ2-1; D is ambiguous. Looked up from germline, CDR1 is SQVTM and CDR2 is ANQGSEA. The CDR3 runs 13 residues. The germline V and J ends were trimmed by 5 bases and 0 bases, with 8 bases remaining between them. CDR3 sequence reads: CSVPGVSYNEQFF. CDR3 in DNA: TGCAGCGTTCCAGGTGTCTCCTACAATGAGCAGTTCTTC.

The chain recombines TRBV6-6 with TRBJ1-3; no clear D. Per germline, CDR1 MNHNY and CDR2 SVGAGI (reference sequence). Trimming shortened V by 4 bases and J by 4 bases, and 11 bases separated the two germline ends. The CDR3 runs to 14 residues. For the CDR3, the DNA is TGTGCCAGCAGTTCGGGATCCTCAGGAAACACCATATATTTT. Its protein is CASSSGSSGNTIYF.

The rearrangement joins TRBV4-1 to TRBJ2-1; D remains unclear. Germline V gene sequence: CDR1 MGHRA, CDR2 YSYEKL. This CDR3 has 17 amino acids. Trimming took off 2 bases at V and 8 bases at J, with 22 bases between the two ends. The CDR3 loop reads CASSQSSALLSGDEQFF. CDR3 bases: TGCGCCAGCAGCCAATCCTCCGCCTTGCTCTCAGGCGATGAGCAGTTCTTC.

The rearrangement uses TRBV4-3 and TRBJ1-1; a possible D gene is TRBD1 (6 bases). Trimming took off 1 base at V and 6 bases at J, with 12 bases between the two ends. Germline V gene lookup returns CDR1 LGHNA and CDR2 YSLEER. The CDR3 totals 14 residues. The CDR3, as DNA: TGCGCCAGCAGCCAAGGGGCAGGGGAGTCTGAAGCTTTCTTT. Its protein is CASSQGAGESEAFF.

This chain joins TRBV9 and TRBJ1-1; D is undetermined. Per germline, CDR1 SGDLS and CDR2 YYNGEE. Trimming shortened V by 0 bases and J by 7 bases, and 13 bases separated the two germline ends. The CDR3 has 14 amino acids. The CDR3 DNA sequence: TGTGCCAGCAGCGTAGTAGGCTCTACAAATGAAGCTTTCTTT. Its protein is CASSVVGSTNEAFF.

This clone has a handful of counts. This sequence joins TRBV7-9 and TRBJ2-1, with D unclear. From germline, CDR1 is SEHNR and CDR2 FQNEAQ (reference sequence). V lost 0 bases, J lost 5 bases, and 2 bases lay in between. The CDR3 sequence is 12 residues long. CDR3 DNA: TGTGCCAGCAGCTTAGCCAACAATGAGCAGTTCTTC. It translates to CASSLANNEQFF.

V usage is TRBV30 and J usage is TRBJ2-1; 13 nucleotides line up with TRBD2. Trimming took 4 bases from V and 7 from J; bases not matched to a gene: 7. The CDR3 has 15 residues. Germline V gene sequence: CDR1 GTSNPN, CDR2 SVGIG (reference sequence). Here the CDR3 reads CAWMSRGLAGNEQFF. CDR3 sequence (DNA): TGTGCCTGGATGTCCAGGGGACTAGCGGGGAATGAGCAGTTCTTC.

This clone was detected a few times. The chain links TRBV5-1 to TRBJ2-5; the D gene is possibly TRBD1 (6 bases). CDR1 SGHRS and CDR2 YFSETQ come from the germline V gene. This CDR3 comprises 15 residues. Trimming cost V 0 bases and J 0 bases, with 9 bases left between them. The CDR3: CASSLEGTYQETQYF. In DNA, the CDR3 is TGCGCCAGCAGCTTGGAAGGGACATACCAAGAGACCCAGTACTTC.

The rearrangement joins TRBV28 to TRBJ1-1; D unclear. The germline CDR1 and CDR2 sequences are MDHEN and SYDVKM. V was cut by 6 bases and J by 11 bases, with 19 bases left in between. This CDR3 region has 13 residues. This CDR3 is CASRTSLAEKAFF. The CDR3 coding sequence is TGTGCCAGCAGAACCTCGTTAGCGGAAAAGGCTTTCTTT.

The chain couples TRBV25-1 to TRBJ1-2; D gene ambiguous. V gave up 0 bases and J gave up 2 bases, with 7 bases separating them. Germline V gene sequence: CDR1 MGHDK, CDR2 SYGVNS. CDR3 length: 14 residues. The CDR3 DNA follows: TGTGCCAGCAGTGAATATAGTGGGAACTATGGCTACACCTTC. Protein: CASSEYSGNYGYTF.

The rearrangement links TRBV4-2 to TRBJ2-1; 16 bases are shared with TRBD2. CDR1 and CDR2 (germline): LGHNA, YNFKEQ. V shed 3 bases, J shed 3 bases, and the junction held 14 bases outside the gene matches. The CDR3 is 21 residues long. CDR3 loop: CASSQRGGGLAGGRDYNEQFF. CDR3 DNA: TGTGCCAGCAGCCAGAGAGGCGGGGGACTAGCGGGGGGGAGGGACTACAATGAGCAGTTCTTC.

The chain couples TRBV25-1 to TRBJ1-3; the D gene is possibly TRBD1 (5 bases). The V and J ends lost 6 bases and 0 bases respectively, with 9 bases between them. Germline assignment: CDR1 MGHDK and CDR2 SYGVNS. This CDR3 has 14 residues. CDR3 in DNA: TGTGCCAGCAGCTGGGACCCCTCTGGAAACACCATATATTTT. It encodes CASSWDPSGNTIYF.

For the CDR3, the DNA is TGTGCCAGCAGCCCCGGAGGGGGGGTCGGGGAGCTGTTTTTT. Translated, it gives CASSPGGGVGELFF. V gene TRBV11-3 combines with J gene TRBJ2-2, with D possibly TRBD2 on 7 matching bases. Germline loops: CDR1 SGHNT, CDR2 YENEEA. The CDR3 runs to 14 residues. Trimming cost V 5 bases and J 7 bases, with 14 bases left between them. Full variable domain (missing parts from reference TRBV11-3 and TRBJ2-2): EAGVVQSPRYKIIEKKQPVAFWCNPISGHNTLYWYLQNLGQGPELLIRYENEEAVDDSQLPKDRFSAERLKGVDSTLKIQPAELGDSAVYLCASSPGGGVGELFFGEGSRLTVL.

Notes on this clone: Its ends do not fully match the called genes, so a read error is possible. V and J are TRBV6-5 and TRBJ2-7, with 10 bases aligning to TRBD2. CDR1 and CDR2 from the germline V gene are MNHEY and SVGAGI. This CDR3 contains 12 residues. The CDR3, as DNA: TGTGCCAGCAGCTCCCTAGCGGGAGAGGGGTTCTTC. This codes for CASSSLAGEGFF.

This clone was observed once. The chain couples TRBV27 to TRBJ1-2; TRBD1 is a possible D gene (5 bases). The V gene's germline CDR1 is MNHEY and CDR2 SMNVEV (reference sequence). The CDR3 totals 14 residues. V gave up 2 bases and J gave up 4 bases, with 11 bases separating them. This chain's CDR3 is CASSLDSSSYGYTF. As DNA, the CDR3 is TGTGCCAGCAGTTTAGACAGTTCCTCCTATGGCTACACCTTC.

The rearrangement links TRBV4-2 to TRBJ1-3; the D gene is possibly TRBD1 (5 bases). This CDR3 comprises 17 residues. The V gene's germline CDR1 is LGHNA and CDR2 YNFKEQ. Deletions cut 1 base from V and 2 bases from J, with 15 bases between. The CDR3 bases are TGTGCCAGCAGCCAAGGGACTAGGGGTGCGCCTGGAAACACCATATATTTT. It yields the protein CASSQGTRGAPGNTIYF.

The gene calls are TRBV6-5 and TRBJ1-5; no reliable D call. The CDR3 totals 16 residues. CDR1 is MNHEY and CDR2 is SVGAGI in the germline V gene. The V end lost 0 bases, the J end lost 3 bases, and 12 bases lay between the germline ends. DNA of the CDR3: TGTGCCAGCAGTTACTCCTACGTGGGGAACAATCAGCCCCAGCATTTT. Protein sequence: CASSYSYVGNNQPQHF.

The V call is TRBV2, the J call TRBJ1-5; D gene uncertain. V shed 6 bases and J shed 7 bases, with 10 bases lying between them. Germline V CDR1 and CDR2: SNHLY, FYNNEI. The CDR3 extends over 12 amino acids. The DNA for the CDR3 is TGTGCCAGCAGCGGTAGACCCCAGCCCCAGCATTTT. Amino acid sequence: CASSGRPQPQHF.

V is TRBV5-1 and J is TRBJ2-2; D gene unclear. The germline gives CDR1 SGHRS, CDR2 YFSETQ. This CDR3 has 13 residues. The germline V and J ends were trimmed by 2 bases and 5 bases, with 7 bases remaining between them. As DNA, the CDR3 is TGCGCCAGCAGCTTTGAGACAACCGGGGAGCTGTTTTTT. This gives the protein CASSFETTGELFF.

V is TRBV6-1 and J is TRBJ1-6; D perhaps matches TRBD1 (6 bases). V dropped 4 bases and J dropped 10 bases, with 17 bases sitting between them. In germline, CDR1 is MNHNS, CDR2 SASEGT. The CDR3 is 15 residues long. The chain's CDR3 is CASSASDSTPSPLHF. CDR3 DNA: TGTGCCAGCAGTGCCTCGGACAGCACGCCGTCACCCCTCCACTTT.

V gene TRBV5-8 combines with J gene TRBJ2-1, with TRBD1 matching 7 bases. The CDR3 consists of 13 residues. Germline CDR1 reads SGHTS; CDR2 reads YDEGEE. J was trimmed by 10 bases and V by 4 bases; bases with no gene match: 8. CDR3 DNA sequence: TGTGCCAGCAGCGCCTTTACGACAGGGGAGCAGTTCTTC. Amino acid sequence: CASSAFTTGEQFF.